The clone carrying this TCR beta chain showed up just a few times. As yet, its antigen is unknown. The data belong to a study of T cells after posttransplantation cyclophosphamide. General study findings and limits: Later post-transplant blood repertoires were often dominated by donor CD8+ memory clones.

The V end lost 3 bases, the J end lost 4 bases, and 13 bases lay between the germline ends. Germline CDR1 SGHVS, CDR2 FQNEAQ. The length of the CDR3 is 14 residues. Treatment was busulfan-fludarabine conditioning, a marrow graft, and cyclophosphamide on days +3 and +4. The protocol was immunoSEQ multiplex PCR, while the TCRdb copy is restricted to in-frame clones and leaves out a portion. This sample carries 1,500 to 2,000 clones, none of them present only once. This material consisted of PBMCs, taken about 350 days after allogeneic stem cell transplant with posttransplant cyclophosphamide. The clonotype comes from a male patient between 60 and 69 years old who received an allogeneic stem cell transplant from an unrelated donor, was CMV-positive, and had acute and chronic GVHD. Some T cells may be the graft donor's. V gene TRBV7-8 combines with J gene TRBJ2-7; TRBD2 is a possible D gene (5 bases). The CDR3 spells CASSFAGGSYEQYF. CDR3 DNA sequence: TGTGCCAGCAGCTTCGCAGGCGGGTCATACGAGCAGTACTTC.